Shown below are 18 T cell receptor beta chains from a single sample sequenced in a study of cytomegalovirus exposure and HLA in healthy donors. The PCR was carried out with 60 Vbeta primers and 13 Jbeta primers. The method was immunoSEQ multiplex PCR; TCRdb's version includes in-frame clones alone and lacks a portion of them. The table includes around 130,000 clones, around 72% detected once. Sequences were obtained from PBMCs. The receptors derive from a human donor in good health.

The J gene is TRBJ2-5, the V gene TRBV2, with D unclear. The germline V gene encodes CDR1 SNHLY and CDR2 FYNNEI. This CDR3 is built from 13 residues. Trimming pared 6 bases from V and 0 bases from J, leaving 8 bases between. Here the CDR3 DNA reads TGTGCCAGCAGGCCGACTTACCAAGAGACCCAGTACTTC. It codes for CASRPTYQETQYF.

The chain is built from TRBV19 and TRBJ2-3, with TRBD2 identical over 7 bases. The V gene end was trimmed by 6 bases and the J gene end by 6 bases; junction bases not matched to a gene: 12. Germline CDR1 and CDR2: LNHDA and SQIVND (reference sequence). This CDR3 has 15 residues. This chain's CDR3 is CASREFAGVLDTQYF. CDR3 DNA: TGTGCCAGTAGAGAATTCGCGGGAGTCTTGGATACGCAGTATTTT.

The rearrangement joins TRBV2 to TRBJ1-1; 10 nucleotides line up with TRBD1. With 4 bases clipped from V and 5 bases from J, the junction kept 7 bases outside the gene matches. The CDR3 is 15 residues long. Germline CDR1 and CDR2: SNHLY and FYNNEI. The CDR3 DNA follows: TGTGCCAGCAGTGCGCCCGGACAGGGGGGGACTGAAGCTTTCTTT. This codes for CASSAPGQGGTEAFF.

The chain joins TRBV6-6 to TRBJ1-3; no reliable D call. Between the trimmed V and J ends, which lost 5 bases and 2 bases, there was a span of 7 bases. The germline V gene encodes CDR1 MNHNY and CDR2 SVGAGI (reference sequence). CDR3 length: 13 amino acids. The CDR3 sequence: CASSPQTGNTIYF. The CDR3 coding sequence is TGTGCCAGCAGTCCCCAGACTGGAAACACCATATATTTT.

The J gene is TRBJ2-7, the V gene TRBV4-3; 8 bases line up with TRBD2. The CDR3 consists of 16 residues. Germline loops: CDR1 LGHNA, CDR2 YSLEER. J was trimmed by 3 bases and V by 0 bases; bases with no gene match: 7. In DNA, the CDR3 is TGCGCCAGCAGCCAAGATCAGGATAGCGGGAACTACGAGCAGTACTTC. Amino acids: CASSQDQDSGNYEQYF.

V and J are TRBV5-1 and TRBJ1-2, with D perhaps TRBD1 (6 bases). V was pared by 3 bases and J by 8 bases, with 14 bases between. The CDR3 totals 13 residues. Germline V lookup: CDR1 SGHRS, CDR2 YFSETQ. CDR3 DNA sequence: TGCGCCAGCAGCTCAGGGGCCCTATACGGCTACACCTTC. As protein: CASSSGALYGYTF.

The chain couples TRBV19 to TRBJ2-3; 8 nucleotides agree with TRBD1. From germline, CDR1 is LNHDA and CDR2 SQIVND (reference sequence). After removal of 0 bases from V and 1 base from J, the junction contained 12 bases not matched to a gene. The CDR3 runs to 19 residues. The CDR3, as DNA: TGTGCCAGTAGTATAGACCCGAGGACAGGGAGTTTCGGCACAGATACGCAGTATTTT. It yields the protein CASSIDPRTGSFGTDTQYF.

V gene TRBV10-3 combines with J gene TRBJ1-2; D might be TRBD1 (6 bases). Germline CDR1 ENHRY, CDR2 SYGVKD. This CDR3 is 13 amino acids long. The V gene lost 6 bases and the J gene lost 6 bases, with 14 bases spanning the gap. The CDR3 sequence: CAISPQGRDGYTF. The CDR3 region has the DNA TGTGCCATCAGCCCACAGGGACGGGATGGCTACACCTTC.

Here the CDR3 DNA reads TGTGCCAGCAGCCCCTTTTCACGTGGGGGCGATGGCTACACCTTC. It is translated as CASSPFSRGGDGYTF. The chain employs TRBV7-9 and TRBJ1-2, with D perhaps TRBD1 (6 bases). The CDR3 covers 15 residues. Germline V gives CDR1 SEHNR, CDR2 FQNEAQ (reference sequence). The ends were cut back, 5 bases at V and 6 bases at J, with 19 bases in the middle.

The genes are TRBV14 and TRBJ1-5; D might be TRBD1 (6 bases). Trimming cost V 4 bases and J 4 bases, with 11 bases left between them. There are 14 residues in the CDR3. Germline V gene lookup returns CDR1 SGHDN and CDR2 FVKESK. The CDR3: CASSLQGRNQPQHF. Written as DNA, the CDR3 is TGTGCCAGCAGCCTACAGGGTAGGAATCAGCCCCAGCATTTT.

This clone was counted once. The CDR3 sequence: CASRDTSTNEKLFF. The CDR3 DNA is TGTGCCAGCAGGGACACGTCGACTAATGAAAAACTGTTTTTT. The J gene is TRBJ1-4, the V gene TRBV2; possibly TRBD1 for D (5 bases). CDR3 length equals 14 residues. V shed 6 bases and J shed 2 bases, with 10 bases lying between them. CDR1 and CDR2 (germline): SNHLY, FYNNEI.

V usage is TRBV28 and J usage is TRBJ2-3; D call uncertain. There are 13 residues in the CDR3. With 3 bases removed from V and 1 base from J, the gap between germline ends came to 5 bases. Per germline, CDR1 MDHEN and CDR2 SYDVKM. CDR3 DNA sequence: TGTGCCAGCAGTTTTCTTCGCACAGATACGCAGTATTTT. The encoded protein is CASSFLRTDTQYF. The complete variable domain, with remaining parts taken from reference TRBV28 and TRBJ2-3, reads DVKVTQSSRYLVKRTGEKVFLECVQDMDHENMFWYRQDPGLGLRLIYFSYDVKMKEKGDIPEGYSVSREKKERFSLILESASTNQTSMYLCASSFLRTDTQYFGPGTRLTVL.

The rearrangement uses TRBV6-5 and TRBJ2-3; 8 positions agree with TRBD2. Germline V gene sequence: CDR1 MNHEY, CDR2 SVGAGI. The V segment lost 0 bases and the J segment 4 bases; nucleotides outside the gene matches: 6. The CDR3 is 16 residues long. The CDR3 region has the DNA TGTGCCAGCAGTTACTCCGCGGGGGGTATCTCAGATACGCAGTATTTT. It is translated as CASSYSAGGISDTQYF.

J is TRBJ2-1 and V is TRBV9, with 11 bases fitting TRBD2. CDR3 length: 19 residues. CDR1 and CDR2 from the germline V gene are SGDLS and YYNGEE. V trimming: 5 bases; J trimming: 0 bases; junction bases outside the gene matches: 13. CDR3 in amino acids: CASSLSGTSGLSSYNEQFF. The CDR3 coding sequence is TGTGCCAGCAGTTTGTCCGGGACTAGCGGTTTGAGCTCCTACAATGAGCAGTTCTTC.

J is TRBJ2-3 and V is TRBV15; 7 bases match TRBD1. Unmatched junction bases numbered 4, after V lost 1 base and J lost 0 bases. Looked up from germline, CDR1 is LNHNV and CDR2 is YYDKDF (reference sequence). This CDR3 comprises 16 residues. CDR3 sequence (DNA): TGTGCCACCAGCAGAGGGACACAGGGGAGCACAGATACGCAGTATTTT. Amino acid sequence: CATSRGTQGSTDTQYF.

This clone is a singleton in its sample. V is TRBV7-3 and J is TRBJ2-5; TRBD2 agrees at 10 bases. Judging by the DNA end, TRBJ2-7 fits better; the J call may be wrong. The CDR3 consists of 16 residues. Germline V lookup: CDR1 SGHTA, CDR2 FQGTGA. CDR3 DNA sequence: TGTGCCAGCAGCCCCAGCCTAGCGGGGGCCTCCTACGAGCAGTACTTC. It codes for CASSPSLAGASYEQYF.

This chain uses TRBV18 with TRBJ2-7; TRBD2 might be the D (5 bases). The CDR3 totals 16 residues. Germline loops: CDR1 KGHSH, CDR2 LQKENI. V was cut by 3 bases and J by 3 bases, with 18 bases left in between. CDR3 amino acids: CASSPRAGSPYYEQYF. CDR3 coding DNA: TGTGCCAGCTCACCCCGGGCGGGTAGCCCTTACTACGAGCAGTACTTC.

The V gene is TRBV27, the J gene TRBJ2-2; unclear D gene. This CDR3 is 12 amino acids long. V lost 6 bases to trimming and J lost 2 bases, with 4 bases between them. Germline V gene data show CDR1 as MNHEY and CDR2 as SMNVEV (reference sequence). The CDR3 nucleotides are TGTGCCAGCAGACACAACACCGGGGAGCTGTTTTTT. Translated: CASRHNTGELFF.